This is a list of T cell receptor beta chains from one sample in a study of T cells after yellow fever vaccination. Via MiXCR, TCRdb re-called the 5' RACE reads, giving one row per CDR3 protein. The sample lists under 90,000 distinct CDR3 sequences; about 6% were seen once. Here the sequenced sample was CD8+ T cells sorted from PBMCs, taken 35 to 50 days after the first yellow fever vaccination. The receptors originated from a man aged 18-30 years who received the YFV17D yellow fever vaccine. Both conserved end residues are part of each CDR3. D genes are given only for firm matches. For some rows the clone size is stated as once, few or many, or as a class when expanded; others skip it.

size	V	D	J	length	CDR3	DNA
many	TRBV5-6	-	TRBJ1-6	18	CASSGGFGLSSYNSPLHF	TGTGCCAGCAGCGGGGGGTTCGGCTTGAGCTCCTATAATTCACCCCTCCACTTT
-	TRBV7-8	-	TRBJ1-5	16	CASSLDEGHSNQPQHF	TGTGCCAGCAGCTTAGACGAGGGGCATAGCAATCAGCCCCAGCATTTT
many	TRBV20-1	-	TRBJ2-7	14	CSARGLATRYEQYF	TGCAGTGCTAGAGGTCTAGCGACCCGCTACGAGCAGTACTTC
few	TRBV14	-	TRBJ1-3	15	CASSQLGLSGNTIYF	TGTGCCAGCAGCCAGTTGGGTCTCTCTGGAAACACCATATATTTT
many	TRBV7-7	TRBD2	TRBJ2-3	14	CASSPGLVRDTQYF	TGTGCCAGCAGCCCCGGACTAGTTAGAGATACGCAGTATTTT
few	TRBV7-3	TRBD2	TRBJ2-1	15	CASSLGTSGGDEQFF	TGTGCCAGCAGCTTAGGGACTAGCGGCGGCGATGAGCAGTTCTTC
-	TRBV2	-	TRBJ2-4	16	CASSELGGGAKNIQYF	TGTGCCAGCAGTGAGCTGGGGGGAGGCGCCAAAAACATTCAGTACTTC
many	TRBV20-1	TRBD1	TRBJ1-2	13	CSGWVQGAYGYTF	TGCAGTGGATGGGTACAGGGGGCGTATGGCTACACCTTC
many	TRBV9	TRBD2	TRBJ2-1	16	CASSVFGGGPYNEQFF	TGTGCCAGCAGCGTATTCGGGGGGGGCCCTTACAATGAGCAGTTCTTC
many	TRBV18	-	TRBJ1-2	15	CASSPGGSKNYGYTF	TGTGCCAGCTCACCGGGAGGCTCTAAGAACTATGGCTACACCTTC
many	TRBV6-2/TRBV6-3	TRBD2	TRBJ2-1	13	CASSYSGGSEQFF	TGTGCCAGCAGTTACTCCGGGGGGAGTGAGCAGTTCTTC
many	TRBV6-1	TRBD1	TRBJ1-1	13	CATIAQGSTEAFF	TGTGCCACCATTGCACAGGGGTCCACTGAAGCTTTCTTT
many	TRBV12-3/TRBV12-4	-	TRBJ2-1	11	CASSGLNEQFF	TGTGCCAGCAGTGGCCTCAATGAGCAGTTCTTC
many	TRBV10-3	-	TRBJ1-5	16	CAIGSPDRSRLEPQHF	TGTGCCATCGGAAGCCCGGACCGCTCAAGGTTGGAGCCCCAGCATTTT
many	TRBV4-3	TRBD2	TRBJ2-5	17	CASSQGLAGGYQETQYF	TGCGCCAGCAGCCAGGGACTAGCGGGGGGCTATCAAGAGACCCAGTACTTC
-	TRBV5-1	-	TRBJ1-1	15	CASSPGDPLNTEAFF	TGCGCCAGCAGCCCAGGAGATCCCCTGAACACTGAAGCTTTCTTT
-	TRBV20-1	-	TRBJ1-3	14	CSARAGTPGNTIYF	TGCAGTGCTAGAGCCGGGACTCCTGGAAACACCATATATTTT
few	TRBV6-5	-	TRBJ1-5	13	CASSYSRDQPQHF	TGTGCCAGCAGTTACTCGAGGGATCAGCCCCAGCATTTT
many	TRBV9	-	TRBJ2-1	15	CASSVESWPRGEQFF	TGTGCCAGCAGCGTAGAGTCCTGGCCCCGCGGTGAGCAGTTCTTC
few	TRBV4-1	-	TRBJ2-7	15	CASSFVPGGSYEQYF	TGCGCCAGCAGCTTTGTTCCAGGGGGGTCCTACGAGCAGTACTTC
-	TRBV6-5	TRBD2	TRBJ2-5	16	CASSYRERGNQETQYF	TGTGCCAGCAGTTACCGTGAGCGGGGGAACCAAGAGACCCAGTACTTC
many	TRBV6-2/TRBV6-3	TRBD1	TRBJ1-2	15	CASSLEGATNYGYTF	TGTGCCAGCAGTTTGGAGGGGGCGACTAACTATGGCTACACCTTC
many	TRBV6-5	-	TRBJ1-6	16	CASSSRWTYFNSPLHF	TGTGCCAGCAGTTCCCGGTGGACATACTTTAATTCACCCCTCCACTTT
many	TRBV5-5	TRBD1	TRBJ1-5	15	CASSFGQGWNQPQHF	TGTGCCAGCAGCTTCGGACAGGGGTGGAATCAGCCCCAGCATTTT
many	TRBV6-1	TRBD2	TRBJ2-7	16	CASSPGGTLSSYEQYF	TGTGCCAGCAGTCCCGGGGGGACTTTAAGCTCCTACGAGCAGTACTTC
many	TRBV27	-	TRBJ1-5	14	CASSLVGSNQPQHF	TGTGCCAGCAGTTTAGTTGGTAGCAATCAGCCCCAGCATTTT
few	TRBV6-5	-	TRBJ1-1	13	CASSYGTNTEAFF	TGTGCCAGCAGTTACGGGACAAACACTGAAGCTTTCTTT
many	TRBV7-9	-	TRBJ2-3	14	CASSLGMVVDTQYF	TGTGCCAGCAGCCTGGGTATGGTGGTAGATACGCAGTATTTT
many	TRBV7-8	-	TRBJ2-3	17	CASRRISRTRVTETQYF	TGTGCCAGCAGACGGATAAGCCGTACTAGAGTTACAGAGACGCAGTATTTT
-	TRBV20-1	-	TRBJ1-1	14	CSARGTGSRTEAFF	TGCAGTGCTAGAGGGACCGGGTCTAGGACTGAAGCTTTCTTT
few	TRBV11-2	-	TRBJ1-1	15	CASSVFAGTHTEAFF	TGTGCCAGCAGCGTTTTCGCCGGGACCCACACTGAAGCTTTCTTT
few	TRBV6-5	TRBD1	TRBJ2-1	16	CASGGIRTGGLSEQFF	TGTGCCAGCGGGGGGATCCGGACAGGGGGATTGAGTGAGCAGTTCTTC
-	TRBV27	TRBD2	TRBJ2-2	18	CASSPGLAWIANTGELFF	TGTGCCAGCAGTCCCGGACTAGCGTGGATCGCGAACACCGGGGAGCTGTTTTTT
-	TRBV12-3/TRBV12-4	-	TRBJ1-2	13	CASSLSQIYGYTF	TGTGCCAGCAGTTTGTCACAAATCTATGGCTACACCTTC
few	TRBV27	-	TRBJ1-3	14	CASSLLPGLSTIYF	TGTGCCAGCAGTTTATTACCAGGTCTCAGCACCATATATTTT
many	TRBV7-9	-	TRBJ2-7	18	CASSLPDRYINFSYEQYF	TGTGCCAGCAGCTTGCCGGACAGATATATTAACTTTTCCTACGAGCAGTACTTC
few	TRBV4-1	-	TRBJ2-5	17	CASSQETGSPIQETQYF	TGCGCCAGCAGCCAGGAAACAGGGAGCCCGATCCAAGAGACCCAGTACTTC
few	TRBV5-1	-	TRBJ2-3	14	CASSLTAVSDTQYF	TGCGCCAGCAGCTTGACTGCGGTATCAGATACGCAGTATTTT